The 17 T cell receptor beta chains in this list originate from one sample, sequenced in a study of OX40 agonist ivuxolimab in advanced cancers. Assay: immunoSEQ multiplex PCR; the TCRdb copy retains only in-frame clones and omits some. The sample carries 40,000 to 55,000 clones, 80% to 95% recorded once. Material: CD4+ or CD8+ T cells sorted from blood, obtained in a trial of the OX40 agonist ivuxolimab. The receptors were sampled from an adult with an advanced solid tumor such as melanoma, head and neck, liver or kidney cancer.

The rearrangement joins TRBV27 to TRBJ2-7; no definite D call. V was clipped by 0 bases and J by 5 bases, with 8 bases between them. The CDR3 contains 13 residues. The germline gives CDR1 MNHEY, CDR2 SMNVEV (reference sequence). The CDR3 is CASSLSVQNEQYF. The CDR3, as DNA: TGTGCCAGCAGTTTATCCGTCCAGAACGAGCAGTACTTC.

The chain has TRBV6-5 and TRBJ2-1; D is possibly TRBD1 (7 bases). The CDR3 runs 15 residues. The germline CDR1 and CDR2 sequences are MNHEY and SVGAGI. The V end lost 5 bases, the J end lost 8 bases, and 19 bases lay between the germline ends. CDR3 DNA sequence: TGTGCCAGCAGTACTTCATCGCAGGGGGACTATGAGCAGTTCTTC. This gives the protein CASSTSSQGDYEQFF.

This chain connects TRBV7-9 to TRBJ2-5, with a possible D match to TRBD2 (6 bases). The DNA matches TRBJ2-7 better at its end, which makes the J call doubtful. The germline V gene has CDR1 SEHNR and CDR2 FQNEAQ (reference sequence). The CDR3 contains 13 residues. In DNA form, the CDR3 reads TGTGCCAGCAGCCACCGGGAGAGCTACGAGCAGTACTTC. Its translation: CASSHRESYEQYF.

The chain recombines TRBV2 with TRBJ2-1; no reliable D call. CDR3 length: 16 amino acids. Germline V lookup: CDR1 SNHLY, CDR2 FYNNEI. Between the trimmed V and J ends, which lost 8 bases and 2 bases, there was a span of 19 bases. The CDR3 here is CASPMAQSVTYNEQFF. CDR3 bases: TGTGCCAGCCCTATGGCCCAGAGCGTTACCTACAATGAGCAGTTCTTC. The entire variable domain, with the rest obtained from reference TRBV2 and TRBJ2-1, is as follows: EPEVTQTPSHQVTQMGQEVILRCVPISNHLYFYWYRQILGQKVEFLVSFYNNEISEKSEIFDDQFSVERPDGSNFTLKIRSTKLEDSAMYFCASPMAQSVTYNEQFFGPGTRLTVL.

This clone was observed a handful of times. The V gene is TRBV29-1, the J gene TRBJ2-5; the D gene is possibly TRBD2 (5 bases). Germline V gene lookup returns CDR1 SQVTM and CDR2 ANQGSEA. The CDR3 runs to 13 residues. The V gene lost 2 bases and the J gene lost 7 bases, with 14 bases spanning the gap. The CDR3: CSVELDQRATQYF. As DNA, the CDR3 is TGCAGCGTTGAATTGGACCAGAGGGCGACCCAGTACTTC.

CDR3 bases: TGTGCCTGGAGTCCCCGCCAGACAGGGATGAACACTGAAGCTTTCTTT. Its protein is CAWSPRQTGMNTEAFF. The V gene is TRBV30, the J gene TRBJ1-1; 7 nucleotides line up with TRBD1. CDR1 and CDR2 (germline): GTSNPN, SVGIG (reference sequence). V lost 2 bases, J lost 0 bases, and 9 bases stayed unmatched. The CDR3 has 16 residues.

The V call is TRBV4-1, the J call TRBJ1-5; weak D call: TRBD1 (5 bases). Trimming shortened V by 5 bases and J by 3 bases, and 14 bases separated the two germline ends. Per the germline V gene, CDR1 is MGHRA and CDR2 is YSYEKL. The CDR3 has 15 residues. The CDR3 sequence is CASSTRLRDNQPQHF. The CDR3 nucleotides are TGCGCCAGCAGCACCCGTCTCAGGGACAATCAGCCCCAGCATTTT.

This sequence joins TRBV29-1 and TRBJ2-1; TRBD2 might be the D (6 bases). Germline V gene sequence: CDR1 SQVTM, CDR2 ANQGSEA. This CDR3 region has 12 residues. The V and J ends lost 6 bases and 9 bases respectively, with 15 bases between them. The CDR3 spells CSVRTMGGEQFF. CDR3 coding DNA: TGCAGCGTCCGGACAATGGGGGGTGAGCAGTTCTTC.

This clone was counted once. This rearrangement joins TRBV19 to TRBJ1-5; D gene ambiguous. The V end lost 0 bases, the J end lost 4 bases, and 7 bases lay between the germline ends. The CDR3 is 14 amino acids. Germline V gives CDR1 LNHDA, CDR2 SQIVND (reference sequence). CDR3 residues: CASSIDIGNQPQHF. In nucleotides, the CDR3 is TGTGCCAGTAGTATAGATATTGGGAATCAGCCCCAGCATTTT.

Here the CDR3 DNA reads TGCAGCGCCAGCTCTGGAAACACCATATATTTT. This gives the protein CSASSGNTIYF. The chain has TRBV29-1 and TRBJ1-3; D is undetermined. This CDR3 is built from 11 residues. Trimming stripped 7 bases from V and 0 bases from J, with 4 bases between. Germline lookup yields CDR1 SQVTM and CDR2 ANQGSEA.

This rearrangement joins TRBV18 to TRBJ2-1; 11 bases fit TRBD2. The CDR3 sequence is 17 residues long. Germline V lookup: CDR1 KGHSH, CDR2 LQKENI. The V and J ends lost 4 bases and 6 bases, in that order; junction bases with no gene match: 11. DNA for the CDR3: TGTGCCAGCTCACTCCAGGACTGGCTAGCGGGAGGCAATGAGCAGTTCTTC. Its protein product is CASSLQDWLAGGNEQFF.

The J gene is TRBJ2-1, the V gene TRBV27, with TRBD1 matching 7 bases. The CDR3 has 13 residues. V trimming: 4 bases; J trimming: 7 bases; junction bases outside the gene matches: 4. Per germline, CDR1 MNHEY and CDR2 SMNVEV (reference sequence). The CDR3 sequence: CASSWGQLNEQFF. The CDR3 region has the DNA TGTGCCAGCAGTTGGGGACAGTTAAATGAGCAGTTCTTC.

V is TRBV5-6 and J is TRBJ2-1, with a tentative D call TRBD2 (6 bases). The CDR3 sequence is 13 residues long. The germline CDR1 and CDR2 sequences are SGHDT and YYEEEE. Trimming pared 4 bases from V and 6 bases from J, leaving 11 bases between. The CDR3 nucleotides are TGTGCCAGCAGCACGGGACTCCCCAATGAGCAGTTCTTC. Protein: CASSTGLPNEQFF. The full variable domain, in which reference TRBV5-6 and TRBJ2-1 provide the parts outside the CDR3, is DAGVTQSPTHLIKTRGQQVTLRCSPKSGHDTVSWYQQALGQGPQFIFQYYEEEERQRGNFPDRFSGHQFPNYSSELNVNALLLGDSALYLCASSTGLPNEQFFGPGTRLTVL.

This chain joins TRBV6-6 and TRBJ1-1; D gene ambiguous. The V gene's germline CDR1 is MNHNY and CDR2 SVGAGI (reference sequence). This CDR3 is built from 13 residues. V was trimmed by 8 bases and J by 0 bases, leaving 10 bases between them. As DNA, the CDR3 is TGTGCCAGCTCCGGCAGTTTGAACACTGAAGCTTTCTTT. This codes for CASSGSLNTEAFF.

The chain employs TRBV4-3 and TRBJ1-1; D unclear. Germline CDR1 LGHNA, CDR2 YSLEER. V shed 0 bases and J shed 8 bases, with 10 bases lying between them. This CDR3 comprises 13 residues. CDR3 sequence reads: CASSQDSGKEAFF. The CDR3 region has the DNA TGCGCCAGCAGCCAAGATTCGGGTAAGGAAGCTTTCTTT.

This clone has just one count. The rearrangement uses TRBV4-1 and TRBJ2-3; 7 bases are shared with TRBD2. The junction had 6 bases not matched to a gene; V was cut back by 5 bases and J by 4 bases. The germline CDR1 and CDR2 sequences are MGHRA and YSYEKL. CDR3 length equals 14 residues. CDR3 DNA sequence: TGCGCCAGCAGCTTCGGGAGCGGGGCAGATACGCAGTATTTT. Translated: CASSFGSGADTQYF.

V gene TRBV27 combines with J gene TRBJ2-1; 10 positions agree with TRBD2. Germline values: CDR1 MNHEY, CDR2 SMNVEV (reference sequence). The trim removed 7 bases at V and 3 bases at J, leaving 3 bases unmatched. This CDR3 contains 14 residues. Here the CDR3 reads CASTASGSYNEQFF. CDR3 sequence (DNA): TGTGCCAGCACTGCTAGCGGGAGCTACAATGAGCAGTTCTTC.